This T cell receptor (beta chain) was found in a study of blood T cell repertoires in COVID-19. Germline CDR1 is SQVTM and CDR2 is ANQGSEA. This CDR3 region has 11 residues. This clone was found a few times. Under the authors' procedure: Reference gene primer amplification in the assay estimated nucleated cell counts. This table comes from immunoSEQ multiplex PCR, and its TCRdb copy is limited to in-frame clones, with some not included. V and J calls and clone size follow that table, whereas D and trimming were derived from the DNA. The sample contains around 310,000 clones, about 90% of which appear only once. Participants were placed into cohorts based on the clinical history they reported. Two negative PCRs, clearance, or symptom resolution had been documented for recovered Cohort 3 donors.

The chain couples TRBV29-1 to TRBJ1-3, with no clear D. Source material: PBMCs or T cells enriched from blood (not recorded which). The source of this sequence is a woman aged 25 to 39 who had recovered from COVID-19. Here the CDR3 DNA reads TGCTCGGGGTCGTATGGAAACACCATATATTTT. Translation gives CSGSYGNTIYF.